These 2 T cell receptor beta chains share one sample of origin, sequenced in a study of T cell changes during pregnancy in multiple sclerosis. The data were produced by immunoSEQ multiplex PCR, yet TCRdb's version contains in-frame clones alone and is incomplete. The repertoire holds about 48,000 clones, with approximately 92% as singletons. This specimen consisted of CD4+ T cells from peripheral blood mononuclear cells, obtained in the second trimester of pregnancy. These receptors were taken from a female donor in good health, enrolled as a control in a pregnancy study.

In regard to this clone: One end of the junction varies from germline; a read error may be responsible. J is TRBJ2-1 and V is TRBV7-7; TRBD2 might be the D (5 bases). The CDR3 has 13 residues. In germline, CDR1 is SSHAT, CDR2 FNYEAQ (reference sequence). This CDR3 reads CASSSHDYGEQFF. The CDR3 DNA reads TGTGCTAGCAGCTCTCATGACTACGGGGAGCAGTTCTTC.

Only a few counts were recorded for this clone. The chain recombines TRBV9 with TRBJ2-7; D not resolved. Germline CDR1 is SGDLS and CDR2 is YYNGEE. This CDR3 has 12 amino acids. With 3 bases removed from V and 5 bases from J, the gap between germline ends came to 9 bases. The CDR3 nucleotides are TGTGCCAGCAGCGGACTGACCCACGAGCAGTACTTC. Protein: CASSGLTHEQYF.